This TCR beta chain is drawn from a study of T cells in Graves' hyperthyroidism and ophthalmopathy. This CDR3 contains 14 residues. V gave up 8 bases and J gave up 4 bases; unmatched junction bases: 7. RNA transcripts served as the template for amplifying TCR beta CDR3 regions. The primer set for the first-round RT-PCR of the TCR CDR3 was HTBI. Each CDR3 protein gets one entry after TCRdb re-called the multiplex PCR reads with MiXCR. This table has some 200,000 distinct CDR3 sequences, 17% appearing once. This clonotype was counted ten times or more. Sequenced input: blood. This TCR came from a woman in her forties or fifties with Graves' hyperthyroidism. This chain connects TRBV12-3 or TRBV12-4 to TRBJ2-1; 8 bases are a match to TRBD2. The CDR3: CASSPAGEYNEQFF. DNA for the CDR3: TGTGCCAGCTCTCCAGCGGGAGAGTACAATGAGCAGTTCTTC.